The present T cell receptor (beta chain) was sequenced within a study of OX40 agonist ivuxolimab in advanced cancers. Study context: Ivuxolimab, an antibody that agonizes OX40 (CD134), was administered to the patients. Study-level results: Researchers did not establish what antigens the expanded peripheral T cells target.

The sample holds one count of this clone. Its antigen remains unidentified. V dropped 10 bases and J dropped 3 bases, with 16 bases sitting between them. Germline V gene lookup returns CDR1 LNHDA and CDR2 SQIVND (reference sequence). This CDR3 is built from 14 residues. TCRdb's copy holds only in-frame clones and misses some; the assay was immunoSEQ multiplex PCR. This sample carries about 27,000 clones, about nine tenths of them seen once, and the ten largest clones take about 22%. This TCR was sampled from an adult with an advanced solid tumor such as melanoma, head and neck, liver or kidney cancer. J is TRBJ1-5 and V is TRBV19, with D uncertain. The source was CD4+ or CD8+ T cells sorted from blood, collected in a trial of the OX40 agonist ivuxolimab. This CDR3 reads CATSPPPVNQPQHF. The CDR3 nucleotides are TGTGCCACCTCGCCCCCCCCCGTCAATCAGCCCCAGCATTTT.